This T cell receptor (beta chain) was profiled in a study of CD8 T cells in ankylosing spondylitis. V dropped 6 bases and J dropped 6 bases, with 11 bases sitting between them. Germline lookup yields CDR1 LGHNA and CDR2 YNFKEQ. This CDR3 spans 13 amino acids. Quantitative 5'-RACE with molecular barcodes was used to make the TCR beta libraries. TCRdb re-called the 5' RACE reads through MiXCR, storing one row per CDR3 protein. The sample has 800,000 to 900,000 distinct CDR3 sequences, approximately 10% seen once. As concerns this clonotype: The antigen is undetermined.

The study, taken as a whole, reports: Previously reported in reactive arthritis synovial fluid and blood were some of the motif variants. Reportedly, matched ankylosing spondylitis synovial fluid was significantly enriched for disease-linked clones. Blood of patients with ankylosing spondylitis appeared to be characterized by a TCR beta motif of several highly homologous variants. Relatively scarce in peripheral blood, disease-linked clones were CD8+.

The TCR sequence derives from a male donor with ankylosing spondylitis. Material: blood, either unsorted or a sorted T cell fraction (not recorded which). The chain is built from TRBV4-2 and TRBJ1-4, with D unresolved. This chain's CDR3 is CASRLRQHEKLFF. DNA of the CDR3: TGTGCCAGCAGACTACGTCAGCATGAAAAACTGTTTTTT.